This T cell receptor beta chain was retrieved from a study of T cells in localized non-small cell lung cancer. This clone was counted only a few times. Antigen: not known. Assay used: immunoSEQ multiplex PCR; TCRdb lists only in-frame clones, some missing. Among around 140,000 clones listed, 89% were seen once. Germline CDR1 SGDLS, CDR2 YYNGEE. The ends lost 0 bases at V and 1 base at J; junction bases unmatched: 6. The CDR3 covers 18 residues. Notes on the study in general: Tumor trailed uninvolved adjacent lung in T cell clonality, which peaked there. In adjacent lung, a median around 52 of the top 100 tumor clones were found.

V and J are TRBV9 and TRBJ2-5, with 13 bases that match TRBD2. The material was peripheral blood, obtained before any cancer treatment. The clonotype originates from a female donor of 60 years or more with stage I lung adenocarcinoma. The CDR3 sequence: CASSVGPTSGRAQETQYF. The CDR3 nucleotides read TGTGCCAGCAGCGTAGGGCCCACTAGCGGGAGGGCCCAAGAGACCCAGTACTTC.